A selection of T cell receptor beta chains follows, all from one sample in a study of PD-1 blockade in classical Hodgkin lymphoma. The method was immunoSEQ multiplex PCR; TCRdb's version includes in-frame clones alone and lacks a portion of them. This sample has about 43,000 clones, with approximately 70% found just once. Sequences were derived from peripheral blood mononuclear cells (PBMCs), sampled before the second cycle of nivolumab. The origin of the receptors is a human donor with classical Hodgkin lymphoma. Each CDR3 is given with its conserved first and last residue. A D gene is named only where the DNA matches it firmly. Size is stated for part of the rows, as once, few or many counts, or as a class when the clone is expanded.

v_gene	d_gene	abundance	j_gene	CDR3nt	CDR3aa
TRBV4-1	TRBD1	-	TRBJ1-6	TGCGCCAGCAGCCAAGATCCCGCCGGGACAGACTTTAATTCACCCCTCCACTTT	CASSQDPAGTDFNSPLHF
TRBV5-3	TRBD2	-	TRBJ2-7	TGTGCCAGAAGCTTGGGACTAGCCTTGAGCGAGCAGTACTTC	CARSLGLALSEQYF
TRBV4-3	TRBD2	once	TRBJ2-2	TGCGCCAGCAGCCAAGGGAGACTAGCGGGAGACGGGGAGCTGTTTTTT	CASSQGRLAGDGELFF
TRBV5-1	-	few	TRBJ2-7	TGCGCCAGCAGCTTGCCTACGACAGGCCAAATGTCCTACGAGCAGTACTTC	CASSLPTTGQMSYEQYF
TRBV6-5	TRBD1	-	TRBJ2-2	TGTGCCAGCAAGACAGGGGGTACCGGGGAGCTGTTTTTT	CASKTGGTGELFF
TRBV9	-	-	TRBJ1-2	TGTGCCAGCAGTCTGGACGGCCGAGTAATGGGGGGCTACACCTTC	CASSLDGRVMGGYTF
TRBV10-3	-	once	TRBJ2-3	TGTGCCATCAGTGAGTCGAGGGGGGCGACGGGAGATACGCAGTATTTT	CAISESRGATGDTQYF
TRBV18	-	-	TRBJ1-1	TGTGCCAGCTCCCCTCTCGCCCCCAGTGAAGCTTTCTTT	CASSPLAPSEAFF
TRBV4-3	TRBD1	-	TRBJ2-7	TGCGCCAGCAGCCAAGACCCAGGGGGCTACGAGCAGTACTTC	CASSQDPGGYEQYF
TRBV29-1	TRBD2	few	TRBJ2-7	TGCAGCGTTGTGCTAGCGGGAGTTATAAGGGAGCAGTACTTC	CSVVLAGVIREQYF
TRBV6-5	-	-	TRBJ2-1	TGTGCCAGCAGCCTTGATCGTAACAATGAGCAGTTCTTC	CASSLDRNNEQFF
TRBV11-2	TRBD2	-	TRBJ2-2	TGTGCCAGCAGCTCGACTAGCGGGAGGGCCCATCGGGAGCTGTTTTTT	CASSSTSGRAHRELFF
TRBV6-5	-	medium-sized	TRBJ2-1	TGTGCCAGCATGACGAATACCGAGCAGTTCTTC	CASMTNTEQFF
TRBV5-6	TRBD1	once	TRBJ1-6	TGTGCCAGCAGCTCGTCCCGGGACAGGGTCGACCGACCTTCACCCCTCCACTTT	CASSSSRDRVDRPSPLHF
TRBV27	TRBD1	-	TRBJ1-5	TGTGCCAGCAGTCCGACCACCGGGACAGTTAATCAGCCCCAGCATTTT	CASSPTTGTVNQPQHF
TRBV4-3	TRBD1	-	TRBJ1-1	TGCGCCAGCAGCCAAGACTGGGACAGGGTTGAAGCTTTCTTT	CASSQDWDRVEAFF
TRBV29-1	-	-	TRBJ1-1	TGCAGCGTTGAAGCAGGTGAAGCTTTCTTT	CSVEAGEAFF
TRBV6-5	-	-	TRBJ1-2	TGTGCCAGCAGTTATGACGGGGAGGATGGCTACACCTTC	CASSYDGEDGYTF
TRBV6-5	TRBD2	few	TRBJ2-7	TGTGCCAGCAGCTTCGGACGGGGGGGCTACGAGCAGTACTTC	CASSFGRGGYEQYF
TRBV13	-	-	TRBJ1-3	TGTGCCAGCAGCCACGCCCCAGGGCTAGGGAACACCATATATTTT	CASSHAPGLGNTIYF
TRBV27	-	-	TRBJ2-2	TGTGCCAGCAGTCTAGGGGGACAACTAGCCGGGGAGCTGTTTTTT	CASSLGGQLAGELFF
TRBV4-3	-	-	TRBJ2-7	TGCGCCAGCAGCCAAGAGGACGGATCGGGGGAGCAGTACTTC	CASSQEDGSGEQYF
TRBV4-1	TRBD1	-	TRBJ1-2	TGCGCCAGCAGCCAACTAGGGACAGGGGGTCTCGGTGGCTACACCTTC	CASSQLGTGGLGGYTF
TRBV11-2	-	-	TRBJ1-1	TGTGCCAGCAGCTTACCGGCCAACACTGAAGCTTTCTTT	CASSLPANTEAFF
TRBV5-1	-	-	TRBJ2-3	TGCGCCAGCGGACCAAGGGGGGCAAACTGGGAAGATACGCAGTATTTT	CASGPRGANWEDTQYF
TRBV7-2	TRBD2	-	TRBJ2-3	TGTGCCAGCAGCTTTTCTAGCGGGGCCAGCACAGATACGCAGTATTTT	CASSFSSGASTDTQYF
TRBV28	-	-	TRBJ1-2	TGTGCCAGCGGGGAGGCCTATGGCTACACCTTC	CASGEAYGYTF
TRBV30	TRBD1	-	TRBJ2-7	TGTGCCTGGAGTTTCCTAATCACAGGGGAAATCGAGCAGTACTTC	CAWSFLITGEIEQYF
TRBV7-8	TRBD1	-	TRBJ1-2	TGTGCCAGCAGCACGGGGACAGGGGAGGGCTACACCTTC	CASSTGTGEGYTF
TRBV18	-	-	TRBJ1-1	TGTGCCAGCTCCCCTCTGGCCACTGAAGCTTTCTTT	CASSPLATEAFF
TRBV7-2	TRBD2	-	TRBJ2-1	TGTGCCAGCAGCTTCCGGGCTAGCGGGAGCCTCTCCTACAATGAGCAGTTCTTC	CASSFRASGSLSYNEQFF
TRBV4-3	-	-	TRBJ2-1	TGCGCCAGCAGCCAAGATCCCGTCCAGGGACGGGATGAGCAGTTCTTC	CASSQDPVQGRDEQFF
TRBV10-2	TRBD2	-	TRBJ2-1	TGCGCCAGCAGTGCGTGGGGACTAGCTAAGGACAATGAGCAGTTCTTC	CASSAWGLAKDNEQFF
TRBV6-5	-	-	TRBJ2-5	TGTGCCAGCGGGTGGACAGAGACCCAGTACTTC	CASGWTETQYF
TRBV10-3	-	-	TRBJ2-2	TGTGCCACTGAGGGGGGGAACACCGGGGAGCTGTTTTTT	CATEGGNTGELFF
TRBV28	-	few	TRBJ2-3	TGTGCCAGCAGTCCGCAGACTACGAGTGCCACAGATACGCAGTATTTT	CASSPQTTSATDTQYF
TRBV7-9	-	medium-sized	TRBJ1-5	TGTGCCAGCGCCAGCCGGTGGGACAATCAGCCCCAGCATTTT	CASASRWDNQPQHF
TRBV6-1	-	few	TRBJ1-2	TGTGCCAGCAGTGAAGTCGGCAGGGTATATGGCTACACCTTC	CASSEVGRVYGYTF
TRBV5-6	TRBD2	-	TRBJ2-1	TGTGCCAGCGAGCGGGAGGACTACAATGAGCAGTTCTTC	CASEREDYNEQFF
TRBV29-1	-	-	TRBJ2-3	TGCAGCGTTGAAGATGCGGGCCAGGCCACAGATACGCAGTATTTT	CSVEDAGQATDTQYF